This record concerns one TCR beta chain sequence. The antigen is not known. The sample comes from a study of cytomegalovirus exposure and HLA in healthy donors. Findings and limits, study-wide: Upon later analysis, HLA-associated TCR beta chains proved more clonally expanded than other, equally common chains.

The ends were cut back, 6 bases at V and 4 bases at J, with 9 bases in the middle. The CDR3 sequence is 13 residues long. Germline V gene sequence: CDR1 MNHEY, CDR2 SVGAGI. The study ran its PCR with 60 Vbeta and 13 Jbeta primers. Data came from immunoSEQ multiplex PCR; TCRdb stores just in-frame clones and leaves some out. The sample records about 200,000 clones, 75% to 90% being singletons. This TCR was recovered from a woman aged 50 to 60 in good health and CMV-seropositive. The V and J genes are TRBV6-5 and TRBJ2-2, with D perhaps matching TRBD1 (5 bases). Sample: PBMCs. The CDR3 reads CASRDNPTGELFF. The CDR3 coding sequence is TGTGCCAGCAGGGACAACCCCACCGGGGAGCTGTTTTTT.